This note documents a single TCR beta chain sequence. Its cognate antigen is unknown. Germline CDR1 reads PRHDT; CDR2 reads FYEKMQ (reference sequence). CDR3 length: 13 amino acids. With 5 bases removed from V and 10 bases from J, the gap between germline ends came to 17 bases. Indicated time point: week 47, end of study. What each vaccine dose contained was 300 ug of mutant IDH1 20-mer peptide, accompanied by topical imiquimod. The sample is drawn from a study of a mutant IDH1 vaccine in newly diagnosed glioma. Looking at the study overall: Patients' prior therapy spanned radiotherapy, temozolomide, or both; most underwent both. Held at week 35, visit V12 was the safety follow-up, and visit V13 followed at week 47.

Data came from immunoSEQ multiplex PCR; TCRdb stores just in-frame clones and leaves some out. Of 60,000 to 65,000 clones in the sample, over 80% were seen once. Study-wide results and limits: Variations in leading peripheral T cell clonotypes appeared to have no connection with pseudoprogression.

The starting material was PBMCs, obtained from a glioma patient whose treatment included an IDH1 peptide vaccine. This sequence originates from a man aged 25 to 40 with glioma. The chain links TRBV13 to TRBJ1-1, with no clear D. DNA of the CDR3: TGTGCCAGCAGCCCCCCCAGGCAGAGGGTAGCTTTCTTT. Its protein product is CASSPPRQRVAFF.